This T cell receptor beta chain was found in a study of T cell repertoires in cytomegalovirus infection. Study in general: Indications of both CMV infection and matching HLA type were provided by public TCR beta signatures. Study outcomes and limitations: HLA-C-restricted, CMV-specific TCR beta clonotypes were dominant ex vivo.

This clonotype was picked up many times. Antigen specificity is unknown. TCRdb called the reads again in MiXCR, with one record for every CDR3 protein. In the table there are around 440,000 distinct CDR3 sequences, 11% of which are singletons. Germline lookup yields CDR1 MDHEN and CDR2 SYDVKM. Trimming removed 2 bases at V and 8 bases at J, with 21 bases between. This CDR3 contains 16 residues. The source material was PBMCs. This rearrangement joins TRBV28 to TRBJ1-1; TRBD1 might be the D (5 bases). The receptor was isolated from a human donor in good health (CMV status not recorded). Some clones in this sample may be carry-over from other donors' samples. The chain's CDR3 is CASSLGANTVSSEAFF. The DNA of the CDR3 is TGTGCCAGCAGTTTAGGGGCCAATACGGTCTCTTCCGAAGCTTTCTTT.